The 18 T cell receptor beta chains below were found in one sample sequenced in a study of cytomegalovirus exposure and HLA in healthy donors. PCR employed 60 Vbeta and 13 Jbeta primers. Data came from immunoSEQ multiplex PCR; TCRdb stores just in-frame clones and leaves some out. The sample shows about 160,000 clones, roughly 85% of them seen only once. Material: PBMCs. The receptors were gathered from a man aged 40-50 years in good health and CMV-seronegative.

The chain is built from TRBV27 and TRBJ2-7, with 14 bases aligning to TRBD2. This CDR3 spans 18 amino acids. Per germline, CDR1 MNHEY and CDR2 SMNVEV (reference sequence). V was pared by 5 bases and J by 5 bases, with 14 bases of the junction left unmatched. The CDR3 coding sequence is TGTGCCAGCAGTCCCCGGACCTACCCGGGACTAGCGGGAGACGAGCAGTACTTC. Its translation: CASSPRTYPGLAGDEQYF.

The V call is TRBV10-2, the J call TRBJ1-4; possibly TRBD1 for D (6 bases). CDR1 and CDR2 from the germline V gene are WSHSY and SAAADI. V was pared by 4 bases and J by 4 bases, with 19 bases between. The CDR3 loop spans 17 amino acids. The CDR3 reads CASSGRPGHLNNEKLFF. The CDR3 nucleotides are TGCGCCAGCAGTGGTCGCCCGGGACACCTAAATAATGAAAAACTGTTTTTT.

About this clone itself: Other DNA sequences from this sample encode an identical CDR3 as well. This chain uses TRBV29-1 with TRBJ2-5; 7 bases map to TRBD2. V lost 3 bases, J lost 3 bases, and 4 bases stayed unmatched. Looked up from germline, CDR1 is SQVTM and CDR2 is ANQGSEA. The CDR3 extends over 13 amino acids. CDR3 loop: CSVEGGPEETQYF. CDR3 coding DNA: TGCAGCGTTGAGGGAGGGCCGGAAGAGACCCAGTACTTC. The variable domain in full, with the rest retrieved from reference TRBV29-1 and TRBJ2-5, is SAVISQKPSRDICQRGTSLTIQCQVDSQVTMMFWYRQQPGQSLTLIATANQGSEATYESGFVIDKFPISRPNLTFSTLTVSNMSPEDSSIYLCSVEGGPEETQYFGPGTRLLVL.

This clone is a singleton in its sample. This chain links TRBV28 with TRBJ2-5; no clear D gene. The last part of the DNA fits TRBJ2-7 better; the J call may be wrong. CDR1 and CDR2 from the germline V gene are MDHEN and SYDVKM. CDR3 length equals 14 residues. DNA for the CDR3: TGTGCCAGCAGCCCCCCGCCCCCGCCACTCGAGCAGTACTTC. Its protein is CASSPPPPPLEQYF.

The CDR3 nucleotides read TGTGCCAGTAGTATAGGTCGGGGGGCCTCCTACGAGCAGTACTTC. Translated, it gives CASSIGRGASYEQYF. The V call is TRBV19, the J call TRBJ2-7; D possibly corresponds to TRBD2 (7 bases). The germline V gene has CDR1 LNHDA and CDR2 SQIVND (reference sequence). V lost 1 base, J lost 0 bases, and 10 bases lay in between. This CDR3 has 15 amino acids.

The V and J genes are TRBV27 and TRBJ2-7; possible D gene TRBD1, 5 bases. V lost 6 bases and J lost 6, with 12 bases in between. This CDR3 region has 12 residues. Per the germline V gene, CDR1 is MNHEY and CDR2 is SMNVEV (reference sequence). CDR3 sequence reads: CASSLAGREQYF. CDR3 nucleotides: TGTGCCAGCAGCCTCGCAGGGCGCGAGCAGTACTTC.

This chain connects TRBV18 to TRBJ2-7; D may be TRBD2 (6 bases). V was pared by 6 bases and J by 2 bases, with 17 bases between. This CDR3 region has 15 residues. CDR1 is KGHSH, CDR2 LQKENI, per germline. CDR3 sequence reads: CASSHPGRNPYEQYF. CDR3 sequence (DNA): TGTGCCAGCTCGCACCCGGGGAGGAACCCCTACGAGCAGTACTTC. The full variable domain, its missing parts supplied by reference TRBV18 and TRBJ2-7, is NAGVMQNPRHLVRRRGQEARLRCSPMKGHSHVYWYRQLPEEGLKFMVYLQKENIIDESGMPKERFSAEFPKEGPSILRIQQVVRGDSAAYFCASSHPGRNPYEQYFGPGTRLTVT.

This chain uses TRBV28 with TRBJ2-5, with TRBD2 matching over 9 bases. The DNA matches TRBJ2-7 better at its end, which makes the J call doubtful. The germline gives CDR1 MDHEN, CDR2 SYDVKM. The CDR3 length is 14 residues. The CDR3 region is CASSKAGGLYEQYF. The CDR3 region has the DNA TGTGCCAGCAGCAAAGCGGGAGGCCTCTACGAGCAGTACTTC.

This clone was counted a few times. CDR3 region: CASSSGMTGADTQYF. The CDR3 region has the DNA TGTGCCAGCAGTAGCGGGATGACAGGGGCAGATACGCAGTATTTT. V is TRBV6-4 and J is TRBJ2-3; D is perhaps TRBD1 (8 bases). Trimming shortened V by 5 bases and J by 4 bases, and 16 bases separated the two germline ends. Germline CDR1 MRHNA, CDR2 SNTAGT. The CDR3 extends over 15 amino acids.

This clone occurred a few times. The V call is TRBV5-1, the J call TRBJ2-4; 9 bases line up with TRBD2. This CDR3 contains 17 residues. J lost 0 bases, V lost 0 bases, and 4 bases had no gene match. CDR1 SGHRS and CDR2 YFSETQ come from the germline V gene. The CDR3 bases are TGCGCCAGCAGCTTGGAAGCGGGAGGCCCAGCCAAAAACATTCAGTACTTC. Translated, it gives CASSLEAGGPAKNIQYF.

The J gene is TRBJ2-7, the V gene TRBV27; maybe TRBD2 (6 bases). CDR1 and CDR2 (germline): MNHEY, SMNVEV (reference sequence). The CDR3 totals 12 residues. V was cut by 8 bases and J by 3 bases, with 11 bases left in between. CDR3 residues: CASRDSFYEQYF. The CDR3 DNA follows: TGTGCCAGCCGGGACTCATTCTACGAGCAGTACTTC.

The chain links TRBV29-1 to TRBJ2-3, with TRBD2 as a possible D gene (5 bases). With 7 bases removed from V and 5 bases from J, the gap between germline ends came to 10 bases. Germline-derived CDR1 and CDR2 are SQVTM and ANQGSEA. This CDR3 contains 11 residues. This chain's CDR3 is CSGGVGDTQYF. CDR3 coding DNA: TGCAGCGGGGGAGTGGGAGATACGCAGTATTTT.

This CDR3 is CASSERQGPSWSPLHF. CDR3 coding DNA: TGTGCCAGCAGTGAAAGGCAGGGCCCTTCGTGGTCACCCCTCCACTTT. This sequence joins TRBV6-1 and TRBJ1-6; TRBD1 is a possible D gene (5 bases). The CDR3 has 16 residues. Looked up from germline, CDR1 is MNHNS and CDR2 is SASEGT. Trimming pared 2 bases from V and 10 bases from J, leaving 18 bases between.

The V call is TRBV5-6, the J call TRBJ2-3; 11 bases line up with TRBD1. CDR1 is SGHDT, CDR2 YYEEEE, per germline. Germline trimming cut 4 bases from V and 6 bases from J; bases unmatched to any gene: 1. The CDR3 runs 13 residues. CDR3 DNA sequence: TGTGCCAGCAGCGGGGACAGGGGGGATACGCAGTATTTT. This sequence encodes CASSGDRGDTQYF.

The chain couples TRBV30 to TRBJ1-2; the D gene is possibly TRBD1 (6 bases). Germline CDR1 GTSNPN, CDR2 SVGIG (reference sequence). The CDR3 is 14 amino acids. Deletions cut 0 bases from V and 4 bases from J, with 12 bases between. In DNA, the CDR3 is TGTGCCTGGAGTGTAGGACAGAAGGGCTATGGCTACACCTTC. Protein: CAWSVGQKGYGYTF.

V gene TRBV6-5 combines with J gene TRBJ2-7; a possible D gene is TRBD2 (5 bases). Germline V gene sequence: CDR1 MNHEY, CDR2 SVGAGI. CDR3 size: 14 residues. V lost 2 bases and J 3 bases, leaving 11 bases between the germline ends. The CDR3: CASSYGGSNYEQYF. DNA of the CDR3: TGTGCCAGCAGTTACGGCGGGTCGAACTACGAGCAGTACTTC.

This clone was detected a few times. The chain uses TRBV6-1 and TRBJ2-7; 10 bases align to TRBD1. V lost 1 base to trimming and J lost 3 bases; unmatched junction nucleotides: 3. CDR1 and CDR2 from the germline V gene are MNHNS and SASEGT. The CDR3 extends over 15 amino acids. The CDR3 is CASSEEGQGLYEQYF. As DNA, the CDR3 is TGTGCCAGCAGTGAAGAGGGACAGGGGCTCTACGAGCAGTACTTC.

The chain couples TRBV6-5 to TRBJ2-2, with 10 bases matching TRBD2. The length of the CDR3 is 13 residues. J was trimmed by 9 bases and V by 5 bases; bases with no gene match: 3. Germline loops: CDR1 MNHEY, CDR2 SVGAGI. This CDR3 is CASSPSGSRELFF. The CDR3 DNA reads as TGTGCCAGCAGTCCTAGCGGGAGCCGGGAGCTGTTTTTT.